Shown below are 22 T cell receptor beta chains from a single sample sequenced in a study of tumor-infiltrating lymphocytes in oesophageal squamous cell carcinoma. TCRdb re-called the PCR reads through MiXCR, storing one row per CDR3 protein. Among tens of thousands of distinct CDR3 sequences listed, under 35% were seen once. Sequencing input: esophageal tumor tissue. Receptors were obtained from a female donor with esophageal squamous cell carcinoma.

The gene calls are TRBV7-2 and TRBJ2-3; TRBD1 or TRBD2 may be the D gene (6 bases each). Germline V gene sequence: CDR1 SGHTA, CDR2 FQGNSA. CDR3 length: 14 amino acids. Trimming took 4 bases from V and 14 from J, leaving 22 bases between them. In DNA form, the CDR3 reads TGTGCCAGCAGCTCCGTAGGGGGGTCCGGGGAGCTGTATTTT. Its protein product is CASSSVGGSGELYF.

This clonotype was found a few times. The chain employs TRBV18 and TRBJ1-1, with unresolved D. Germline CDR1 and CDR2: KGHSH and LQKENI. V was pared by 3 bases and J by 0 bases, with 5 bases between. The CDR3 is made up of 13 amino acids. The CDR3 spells CASSPKVNTEAFF. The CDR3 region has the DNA TGTGCCAGCTCACCGAAAGTGAACACTGAAGCTTTCTTT. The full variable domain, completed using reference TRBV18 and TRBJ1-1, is NAGVMQNPRHLVRRRGQEARLRCSPMKGHSHVYWYRQLPEEGLKFMVYLQKENIIDESGMPKERFSAEFPKEGPSILRIQQVVRGDSAAYFCASSPKVNTEAFFGQGTRLTVV.

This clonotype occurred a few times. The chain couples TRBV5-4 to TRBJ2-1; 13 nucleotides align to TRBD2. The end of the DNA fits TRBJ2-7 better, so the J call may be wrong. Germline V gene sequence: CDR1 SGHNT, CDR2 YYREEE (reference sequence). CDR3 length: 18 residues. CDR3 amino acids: CASSFILAGGRAYNEQYF. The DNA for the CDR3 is TGTGCCAGCAGCTTCATACTAGCGGGAGGGAGGGCCTACAATGAGCAGTACTTC.

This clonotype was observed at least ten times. DNA of the CDR3: TGTGCCAGCAGCTTAGAGGGCGGCGGACTACGGTATTTT. Its protein product is CASSLEGGGLRYF. V gene TRBV11-2 combines with J gene TRBJ2-3, with TRBD2 as a possible D gene (6 bases). The CDR3 loop spans 13 amino acids. V was shortened by 0 bases and J by 14 bases, with 15 bases between the two germline ends. Looked up from germline, CDR1 is SGHAT and CDR2 is FQNNGV.

The CDR3 reads CATRKGARDEQFF. Written as DNA, the CDR3 is TGTGCCACCAGGAAGGGAGCCAGGGATGAGCAGTTCTTC. The chain has TRBV24-1 and TRBJ2-7; D tentatively fits TRBD1 or TRBD2 (5 bases each). The J call may be mistaken, given a closer DNA end match to TRBJ2-1. The CDR3 is made up of 13 amino acids. Germline V gene data show CDR1 as KGHDR and CDR2 as SFDVKD.

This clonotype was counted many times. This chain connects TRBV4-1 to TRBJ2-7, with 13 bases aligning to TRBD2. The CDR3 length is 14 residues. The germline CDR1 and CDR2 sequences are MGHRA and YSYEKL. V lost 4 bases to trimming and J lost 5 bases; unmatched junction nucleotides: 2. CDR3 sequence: CASSPGTSGNEQYF. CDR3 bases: TGCGCCAGCAGCCCAGGGACTAGCGGGAACGAGCAGTACTTC.

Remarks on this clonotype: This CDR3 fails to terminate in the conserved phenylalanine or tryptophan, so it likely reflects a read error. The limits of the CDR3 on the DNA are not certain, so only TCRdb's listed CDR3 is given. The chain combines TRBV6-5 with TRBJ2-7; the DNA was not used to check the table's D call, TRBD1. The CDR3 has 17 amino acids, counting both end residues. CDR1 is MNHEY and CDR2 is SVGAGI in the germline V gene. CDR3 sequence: CASSYPRDRHRGYTFGS.

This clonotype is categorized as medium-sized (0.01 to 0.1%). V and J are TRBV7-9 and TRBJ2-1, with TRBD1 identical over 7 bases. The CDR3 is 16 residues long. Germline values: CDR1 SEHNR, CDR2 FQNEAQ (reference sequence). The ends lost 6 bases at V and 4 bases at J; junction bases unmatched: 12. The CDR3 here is CASSFRPGTEYNEQFF. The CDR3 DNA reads TGTGCCAGCAGTTTCCGCCCCGGGACAGAGTACAATGAGCAGTTCTTC.

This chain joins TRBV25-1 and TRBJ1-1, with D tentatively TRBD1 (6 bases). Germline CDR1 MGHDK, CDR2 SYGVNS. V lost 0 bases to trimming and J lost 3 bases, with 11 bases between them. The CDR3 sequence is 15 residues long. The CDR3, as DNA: TGTGCCAGCAGTGAATACAGGGGAGGGTACACTGAAGCTTTCTTT. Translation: CASSEYRGGYTEAFF.

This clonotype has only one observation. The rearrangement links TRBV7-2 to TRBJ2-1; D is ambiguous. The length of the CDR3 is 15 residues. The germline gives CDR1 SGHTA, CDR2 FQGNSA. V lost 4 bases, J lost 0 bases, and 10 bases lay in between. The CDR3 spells CASSYRQSSYNEQFF. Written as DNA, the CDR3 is TGTGCCAGCAGCTACAGACAAAGCTCCTACAATGAGCAGTTCTTC.

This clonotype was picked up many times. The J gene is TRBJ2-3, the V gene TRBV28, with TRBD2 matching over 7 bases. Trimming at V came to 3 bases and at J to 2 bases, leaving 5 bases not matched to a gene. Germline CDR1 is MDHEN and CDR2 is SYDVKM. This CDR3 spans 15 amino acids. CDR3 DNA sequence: TGTGCCAGCAGTTTTGGTGGGAGGGTCACAGATACGCAGTATTTT. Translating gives CASSFGGRVTDTQYF.

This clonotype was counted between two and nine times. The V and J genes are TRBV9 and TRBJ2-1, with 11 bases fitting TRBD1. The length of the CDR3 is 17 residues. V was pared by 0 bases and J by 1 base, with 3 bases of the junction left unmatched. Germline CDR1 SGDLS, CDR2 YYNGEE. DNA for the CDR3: TGTGCCAGCAGCGTAGGGGGGACAGGGGGATCCTACAATGAGCAGTTCTTC. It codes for CASSVGGTGGSYNEQFF. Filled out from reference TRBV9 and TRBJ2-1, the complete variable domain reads DSGVTQTPKHLITATGQRVTLRCSPRSGDLSVYWYQQSLDQGLQFLIQYYNGEERAKGNILERFSAQQFPDLHSELNLSSLELGDSALYFCASSVGGTGGSYNEQFFGPGTRLTVL.

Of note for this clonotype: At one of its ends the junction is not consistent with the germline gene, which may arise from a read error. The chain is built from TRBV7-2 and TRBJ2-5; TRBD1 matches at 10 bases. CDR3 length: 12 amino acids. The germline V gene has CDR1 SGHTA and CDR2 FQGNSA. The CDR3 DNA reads TGTGCCAGCAGCTTAGGGGGGACAGGGGACAACTTC. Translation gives CASSLGGTGDNF.

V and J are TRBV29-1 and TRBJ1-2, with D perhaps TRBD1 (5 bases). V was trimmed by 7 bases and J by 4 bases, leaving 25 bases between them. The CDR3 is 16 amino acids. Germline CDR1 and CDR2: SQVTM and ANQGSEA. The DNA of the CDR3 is TGCAGCGCCTACGGGACTAGCGGGGCGTTTAGCTATGGCTACACCTTC. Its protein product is CSAYGTSGAFSYGYTF.

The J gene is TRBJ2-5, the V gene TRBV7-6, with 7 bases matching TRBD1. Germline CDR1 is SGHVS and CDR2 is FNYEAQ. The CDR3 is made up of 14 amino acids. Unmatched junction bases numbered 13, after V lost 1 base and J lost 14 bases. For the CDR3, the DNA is TGTGCCAGCAGCTTAGGTGTAGGGGGACAGACCCCTTACTTC. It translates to CASSLGVGGQTPYF.

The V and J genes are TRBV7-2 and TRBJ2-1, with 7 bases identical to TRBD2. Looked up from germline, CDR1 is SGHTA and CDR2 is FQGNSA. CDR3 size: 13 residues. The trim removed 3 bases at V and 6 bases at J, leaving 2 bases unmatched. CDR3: CASSFGGSNEQFF. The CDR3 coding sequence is TGTGCCAGCAGCTTCGGCGGGAGCAATGAGCAGTTCTTC.

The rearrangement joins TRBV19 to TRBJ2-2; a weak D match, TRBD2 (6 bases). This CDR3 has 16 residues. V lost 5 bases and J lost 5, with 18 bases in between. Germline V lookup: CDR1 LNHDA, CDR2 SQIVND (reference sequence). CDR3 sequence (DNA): TGTGCCAGTAGTCCGTGGGGGACGGGGGTAACCGGGGAGCTGTTTTTT. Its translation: CASSPWGTGVTGELFF.

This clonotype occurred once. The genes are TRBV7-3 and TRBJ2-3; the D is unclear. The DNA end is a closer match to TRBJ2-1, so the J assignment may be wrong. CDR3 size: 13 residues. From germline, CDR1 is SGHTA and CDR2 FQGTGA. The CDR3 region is CASSFLISGEQFF. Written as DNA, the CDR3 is TGTGCCAGCAGCTTCTTGATTTCTGGTGAGCAGTTCTTC.

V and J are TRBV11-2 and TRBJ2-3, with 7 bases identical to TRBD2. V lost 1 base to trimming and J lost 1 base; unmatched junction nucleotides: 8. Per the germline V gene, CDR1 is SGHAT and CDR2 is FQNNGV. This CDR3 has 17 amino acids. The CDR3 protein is CASSLGGGRAGTDTQYF. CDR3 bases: TGTGCCAGCAGCTTAGGTGGGGGGAGGGCGGGCACAGATACGCAGTATTTT. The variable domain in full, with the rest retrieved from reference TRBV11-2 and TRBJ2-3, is EAGVAQSPRYKIIEKRQSVAFWCNPISGHATLYWYQQILGQGPKLLIQFQNNGVVDDSQLPKDRFSAERLKGVDSTLKIQPAKLEDSAVYLCASSLGGGRAGTDTQYFGPGTRLTVL.

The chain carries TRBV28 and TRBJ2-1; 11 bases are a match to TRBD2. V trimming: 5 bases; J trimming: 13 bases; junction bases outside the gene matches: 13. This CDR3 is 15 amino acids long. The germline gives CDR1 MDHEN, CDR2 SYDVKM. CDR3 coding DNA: TGTGCCAGCAGTATCAAACTAGCGGGAGTTGAGACCCAGTTCTTC. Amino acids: CASSIKLAGVETQFF.

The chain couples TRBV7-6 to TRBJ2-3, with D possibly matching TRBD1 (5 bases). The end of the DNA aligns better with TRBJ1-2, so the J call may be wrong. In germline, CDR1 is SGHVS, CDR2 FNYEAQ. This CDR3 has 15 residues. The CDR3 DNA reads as TGTGCCAGCAGGGCCGGGGACGGTCCTAACTATGGCTACACCTTC. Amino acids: CASRAGDGPNYGYTF.

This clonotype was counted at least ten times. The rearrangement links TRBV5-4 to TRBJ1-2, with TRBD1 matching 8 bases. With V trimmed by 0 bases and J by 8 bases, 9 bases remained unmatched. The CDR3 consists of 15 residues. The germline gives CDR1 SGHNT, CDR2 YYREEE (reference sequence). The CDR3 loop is CASSLGKTGVWGYTF. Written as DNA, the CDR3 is TGTGCCAGCAGCTTGGGGAAGACAGGGGTTTGGGGCTACACCTTC.